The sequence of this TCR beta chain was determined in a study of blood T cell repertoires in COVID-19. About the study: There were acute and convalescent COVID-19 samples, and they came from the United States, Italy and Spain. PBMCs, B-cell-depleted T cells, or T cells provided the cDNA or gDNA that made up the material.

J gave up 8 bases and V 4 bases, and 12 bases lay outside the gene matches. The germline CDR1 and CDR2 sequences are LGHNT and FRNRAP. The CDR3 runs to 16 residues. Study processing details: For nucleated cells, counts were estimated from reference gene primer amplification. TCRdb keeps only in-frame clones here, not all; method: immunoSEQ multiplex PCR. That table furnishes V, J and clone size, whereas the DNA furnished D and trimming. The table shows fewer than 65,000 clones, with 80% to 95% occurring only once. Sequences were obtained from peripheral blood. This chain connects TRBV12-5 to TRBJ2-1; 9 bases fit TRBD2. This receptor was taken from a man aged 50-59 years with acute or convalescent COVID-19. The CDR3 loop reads CASGSGASGARDEQFF. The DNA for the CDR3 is TGTGCTAGTGGTTCCGGGGCTAGCGGGGCCCGGGATGAGCAGTTCTTC.